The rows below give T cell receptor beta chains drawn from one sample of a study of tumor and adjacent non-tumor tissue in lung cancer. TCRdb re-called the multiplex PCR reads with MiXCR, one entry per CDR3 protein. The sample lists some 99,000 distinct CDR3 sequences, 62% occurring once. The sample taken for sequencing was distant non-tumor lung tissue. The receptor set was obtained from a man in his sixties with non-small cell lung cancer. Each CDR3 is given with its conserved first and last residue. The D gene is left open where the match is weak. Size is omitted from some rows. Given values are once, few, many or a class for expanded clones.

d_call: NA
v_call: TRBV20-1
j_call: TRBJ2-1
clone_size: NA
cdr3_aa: CSASLAGARSLNEQFF
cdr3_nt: TGCAGTGCTAGCCTCGCCGGCGCTAGGTCCCTCAATGAGCAGTTCTTC

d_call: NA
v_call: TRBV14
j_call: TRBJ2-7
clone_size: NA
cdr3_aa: CVSSQVGRNEQYF
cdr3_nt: TGTGTCAGCAGCCAAGTGGGAAGGAACGAGCAGTACTTC

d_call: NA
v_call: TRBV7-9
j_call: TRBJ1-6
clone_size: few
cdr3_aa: CASSLSTDNSPLHF
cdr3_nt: TGTGCCAGCAGCCTAAGTACAGATAATTCACCCCTCCACTTT

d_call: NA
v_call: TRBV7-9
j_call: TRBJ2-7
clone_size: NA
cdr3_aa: CASSLQGLSYERYF
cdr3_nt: TGTGCCAGCAGCTTACAGGGGCTCTCCTACGAGCGGTACTTC

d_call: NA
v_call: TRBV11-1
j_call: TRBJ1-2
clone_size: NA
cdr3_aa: CASSLDFLGDGFTF
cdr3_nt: TGTGCCAGCAGCCTCGACTTTCTGGGTGATGGCTTCACCTTC

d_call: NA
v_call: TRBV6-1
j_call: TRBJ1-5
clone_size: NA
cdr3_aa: CASSEGGFRAQPRHF
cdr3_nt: TGTGCCAGCAGTGAAGGGGGATTCAGGGCACAGCCCCGGCATTTT

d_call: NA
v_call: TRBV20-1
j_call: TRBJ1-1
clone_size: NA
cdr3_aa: CSARDLSGQRSTEAFF
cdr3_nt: TGCAGTGCTAGAGATCTCTCAGGGCAGCGGAGCACTGAAGCTTTCTTT

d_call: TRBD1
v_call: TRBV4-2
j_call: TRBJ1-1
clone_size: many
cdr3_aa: CASSHNQGDTEAFF
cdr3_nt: TGTGCCAGCAGCCATAATCAGGGGGACACTGAAGCTTTCTTT

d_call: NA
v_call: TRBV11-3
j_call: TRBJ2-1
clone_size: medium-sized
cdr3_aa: CASSPETGSYNEQFF
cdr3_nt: TGTGCCAGCAGCCCCGAGACGGGCTCCTACAATGAGCAGTTCTTC

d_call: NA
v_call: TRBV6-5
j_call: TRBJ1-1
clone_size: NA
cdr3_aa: CASSPSGIVNTEAFF
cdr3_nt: TGTGCCAGCAGCCCCTCGGGGATAGTGAACACTGAAGCTTTCTTT

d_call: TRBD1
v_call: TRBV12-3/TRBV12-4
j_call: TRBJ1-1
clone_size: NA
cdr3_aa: CAWKGGTGGNTQAFF
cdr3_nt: TGTGCCTGGAAGGGAGGGACAGGAGGGAACACTCAAGCTTTCTTT

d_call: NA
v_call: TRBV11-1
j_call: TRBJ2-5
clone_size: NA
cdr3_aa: CASSLLLSQETQYF
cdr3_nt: TGTGCCAGCAGCTTGCTACTGAGTCAAGAGACCCAGTACTTC

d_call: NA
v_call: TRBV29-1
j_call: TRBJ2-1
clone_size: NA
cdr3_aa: CNVIRVSSEQFF
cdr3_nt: TGCAACGTTATCAGGGTGTCCAGTGAGCAGTTCTTC

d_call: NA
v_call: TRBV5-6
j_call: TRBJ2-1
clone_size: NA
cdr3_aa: CASSSTVYSYDEQFF
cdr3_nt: TGTGCCAGTAGCTCGACAGTTTACTCCTACGATGAGCAGTTCTTC

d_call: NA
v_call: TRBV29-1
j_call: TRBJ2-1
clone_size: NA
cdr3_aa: CSVEGKYRSYNEQFF
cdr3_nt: TGCAGCGTTGAAGGTAAATACAGATCCTATAATGAGCAGTTCTTC

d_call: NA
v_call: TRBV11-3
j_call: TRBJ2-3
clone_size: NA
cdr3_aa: CASSSRGDTDTQYF
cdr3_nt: TGTGCCAGCAGCTCGAGGGGTGACACAGATACGCAATATTTT

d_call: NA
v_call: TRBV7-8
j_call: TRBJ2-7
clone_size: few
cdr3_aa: CASSLAGQGFSSYEQYF
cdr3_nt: TGTGCCAGCAGCTTAGCGGGACAAGGTTTTAGCTCCTACGAGCAGTACTTC

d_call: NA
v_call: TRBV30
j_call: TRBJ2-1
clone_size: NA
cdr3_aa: CVWTPGRCSYNEQFF
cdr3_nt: TGTGTCTGGACCCCGGGACGGTGCTCCTACAATGAGCAGTTCTTC

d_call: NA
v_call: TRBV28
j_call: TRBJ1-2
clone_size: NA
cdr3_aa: CASSFVMVYGYIF
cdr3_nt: TGTGCCAGCAGTTTTGTGATGGTTTATGGCTACATCTTC

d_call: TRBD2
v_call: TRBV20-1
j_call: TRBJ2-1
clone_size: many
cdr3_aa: CSADGLADSSYNEQFF
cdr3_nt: TGCAGTGCAGACGGACTAGCGGACAGCTCCTACAATGAGCAGTTCTTC

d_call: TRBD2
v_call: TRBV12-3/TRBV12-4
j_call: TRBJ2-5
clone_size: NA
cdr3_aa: CARSDTGLALETQYF
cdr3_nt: TGTGCCAGATCGGATACGGGACTAGCGTTAGAGACCCAGTACTTT

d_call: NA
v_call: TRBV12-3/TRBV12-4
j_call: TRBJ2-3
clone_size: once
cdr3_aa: CASSCRSQIRSIF
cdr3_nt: NA

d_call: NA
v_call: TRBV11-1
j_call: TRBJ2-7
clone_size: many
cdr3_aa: CASSSTESYEQYF
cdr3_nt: TGTGCCAGCAGCAGTACAGAGTCCTACGAGCAGTACTTC

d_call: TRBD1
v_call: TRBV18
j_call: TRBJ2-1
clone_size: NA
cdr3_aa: CASSPRGQGNEQFF
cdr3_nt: TGTGCCAGCTCACCAAGGGGGCAGGGCAATGAGCAGTTCTTC

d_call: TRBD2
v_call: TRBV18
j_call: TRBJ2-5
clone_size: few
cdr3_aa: CASSGLAGVLETQYF
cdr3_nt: TGTGCCAGCTCTGGACTAGCGGGAGTACTCGAGACCCAGTACTTC

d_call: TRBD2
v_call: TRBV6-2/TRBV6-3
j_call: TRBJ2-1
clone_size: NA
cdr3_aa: CANSTPVIAGDNEQFF
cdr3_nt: TGTGCCAACAGTACCCCGGTAATAGCGGGGGACAATGAGCAGTTCTTC

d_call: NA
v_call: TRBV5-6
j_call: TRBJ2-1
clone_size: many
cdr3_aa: CASSRQGTDEQFF
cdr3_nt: TGTGCCAGCAGTCGGCAGGGGACCGATGAGCAGTTCTTC

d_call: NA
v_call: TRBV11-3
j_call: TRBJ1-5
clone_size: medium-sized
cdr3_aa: CASSPGSNQPQHF
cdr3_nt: TGTGCCAGCAGCCCGGGATCCAACCAGCCCCAGCATTTT

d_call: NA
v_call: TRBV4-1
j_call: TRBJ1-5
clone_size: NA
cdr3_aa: CASSQDPGNSDQPQHF
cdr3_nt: TGCGCCAGCAGCCAAGATCCAGGGAATAGCGATCAGCCCCAGCATTTT

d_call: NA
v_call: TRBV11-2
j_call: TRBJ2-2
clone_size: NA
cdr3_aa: CASSLDIVAGELFF
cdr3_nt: TGTGCCAGCAGCTTAGATATCGTGGCCGGGGAGCTGTTTTTT

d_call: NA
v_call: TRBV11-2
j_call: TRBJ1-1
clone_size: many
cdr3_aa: CASSSRGPENTEAFF
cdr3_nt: TGTGCCAGCAGCTCGAGGGGACCCGAGAACACTGAAGCTTTCTTT

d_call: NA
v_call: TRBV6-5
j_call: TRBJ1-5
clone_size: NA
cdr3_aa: CTSSYGRSNNQPQHF
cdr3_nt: TGTACCAGCAGTTACGGCCGATCTAACAATCAGCCCCAGCATTTT

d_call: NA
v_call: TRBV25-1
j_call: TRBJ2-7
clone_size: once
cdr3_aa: CPSSGSAGTYELYF
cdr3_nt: TGTCCCAGCAGCGGTAGCGCGGGTACCTACGAGCTGTACTTC

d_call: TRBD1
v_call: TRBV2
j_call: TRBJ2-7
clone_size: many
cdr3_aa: CASSDNPDRGYEQYF
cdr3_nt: TGTGCCAGCAGCGACAACCCGGACAGGGGCTACGAGCAGTACTTC

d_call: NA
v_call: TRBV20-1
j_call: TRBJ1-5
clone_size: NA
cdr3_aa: CSATRWGQNQPKHF
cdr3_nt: TGCAGTGCTACCCGGTGGGGACAAAATCAGCCCAAGCATTTT

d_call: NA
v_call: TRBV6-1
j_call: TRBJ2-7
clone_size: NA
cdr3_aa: CVSMIAGTYEQYF
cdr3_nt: TGTGTCAGCATGATCGCGGGTACCTACGAGCAGTATTTC

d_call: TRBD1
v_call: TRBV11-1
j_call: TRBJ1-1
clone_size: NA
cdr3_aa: CTSTRGQGNTEAFF
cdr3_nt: TGTACCAGTACCAGGGGACAGGGGAACACTGAAGCTTTCTTT

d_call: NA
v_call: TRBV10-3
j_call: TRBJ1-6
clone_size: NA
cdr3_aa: CVINRGHNSPLHF
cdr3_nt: TGTGTTATCAACCGAGGGCATAATTCACCCCTCCACTTT

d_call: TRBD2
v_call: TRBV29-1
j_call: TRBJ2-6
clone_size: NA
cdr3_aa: CSVYWTSGWAGANVLTF
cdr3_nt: TGCAGCGTTTATTGGACTAGCGGGTGGGCTGGGGCCAACGTCCTGACTTTC

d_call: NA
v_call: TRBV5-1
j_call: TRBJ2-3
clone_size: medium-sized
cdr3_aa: CASSLDLGAGTDTQYF
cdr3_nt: TGCGCCAGCAGCTTGGATCTAGGGGCGGGCACAGATACGCAGTATTTT

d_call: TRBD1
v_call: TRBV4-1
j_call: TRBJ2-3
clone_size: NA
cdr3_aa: CATSPREGGQGGTQYF
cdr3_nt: TGCGCCACTAGCCCCAGAGAGGGGGGACAGGGTGGTACGCAGTATTTT

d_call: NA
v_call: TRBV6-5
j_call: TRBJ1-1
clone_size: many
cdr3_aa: CASRDPNTEAFF
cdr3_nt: TGTGCCAGCAGGGACCCGAACACTGAAGCTTTCTTT